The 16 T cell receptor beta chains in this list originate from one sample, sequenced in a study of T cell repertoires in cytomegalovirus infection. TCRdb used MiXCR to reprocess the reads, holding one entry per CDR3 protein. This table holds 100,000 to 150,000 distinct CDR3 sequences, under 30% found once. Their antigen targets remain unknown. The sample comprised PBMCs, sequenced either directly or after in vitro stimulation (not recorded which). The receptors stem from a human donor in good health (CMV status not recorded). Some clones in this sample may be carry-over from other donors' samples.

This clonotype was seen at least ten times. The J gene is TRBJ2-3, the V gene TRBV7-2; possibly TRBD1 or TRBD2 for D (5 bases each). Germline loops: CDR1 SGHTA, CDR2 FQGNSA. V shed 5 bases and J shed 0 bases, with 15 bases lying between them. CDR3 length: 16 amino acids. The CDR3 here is CASSRSGDPSTDTQYF. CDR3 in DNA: TGTGCCAGCAGCCGATCCGGGGACCCTAGCACAGATACGCAGTATTTT. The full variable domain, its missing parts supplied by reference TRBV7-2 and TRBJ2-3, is GAGVSQSPSNKVTEKGKDVELRCDPISGHTALYWYRQSLGQGLEFLIYFQGNSAPDKSGLPSDRFSAERTGGSVSTLTIQRTQQEDSAVYLCASSRSGDPSTDTQYFGPGTRLTVL.

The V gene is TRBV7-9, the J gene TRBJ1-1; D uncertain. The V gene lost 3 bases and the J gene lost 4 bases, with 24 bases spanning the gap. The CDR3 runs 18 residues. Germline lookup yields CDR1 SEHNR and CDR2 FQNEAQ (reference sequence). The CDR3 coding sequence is TGTGCCAGCAGCTTCTCTCCCTCGGGCCCTCCGAAGGGCACTGAAGCTTTCTTT. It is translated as CASSFSPSGPPKGTEAFF. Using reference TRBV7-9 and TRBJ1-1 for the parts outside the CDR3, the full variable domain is DTGVSQNPRHKITKRGQNVTFRCDPISEHNRLYWYRQTLGQGPEFLTYFQNEAQLEKSRLLSDRFSAERPKGSFSTLEIQRTEQGDSAMYLCASSFSPSGPPKGTEAFFGQGTRLTVV.

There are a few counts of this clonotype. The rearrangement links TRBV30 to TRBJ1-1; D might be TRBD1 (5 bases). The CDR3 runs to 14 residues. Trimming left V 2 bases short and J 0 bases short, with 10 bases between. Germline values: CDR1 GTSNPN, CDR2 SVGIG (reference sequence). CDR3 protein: CAWSIWGVNTEAFF. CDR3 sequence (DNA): TGTGCCTGGAGTATATGGGGGGTGAACACTGAAGCTTTCTTT.

Here the CDR3 DNA reads TGTGCCAGCAGCCCCCAAACGTGGCAGGGGGGGACTGGGGCCAACGTCCTGACTTTC. It translates to CASSPQTWQGGTGANVLTF. This chain connects TRBV7-9 to TRBJ2-6; either TRBD1 or TRBD2 may supply D (7 bases each). V was cut by 5 bases and J by 2 bases, with 22 bases left in between. The CDR3 loop spans 19 amino acids. Germline V lookup: CDR1 SEHNR, CDR2 FQNEAQ (reference sequence).

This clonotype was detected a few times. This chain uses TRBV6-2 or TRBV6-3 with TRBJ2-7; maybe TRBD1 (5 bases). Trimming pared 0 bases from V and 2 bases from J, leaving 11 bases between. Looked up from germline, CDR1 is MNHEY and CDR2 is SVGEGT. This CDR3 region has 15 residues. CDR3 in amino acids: CASSYSEQDTYEQYF. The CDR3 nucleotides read TGTGCCAGCAGTTACTCAGAACAGGACACCTACGAGCAGTACTTC.

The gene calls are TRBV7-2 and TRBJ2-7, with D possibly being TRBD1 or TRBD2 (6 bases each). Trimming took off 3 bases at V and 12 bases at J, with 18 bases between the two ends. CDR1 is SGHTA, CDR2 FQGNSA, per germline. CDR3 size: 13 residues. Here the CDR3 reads CASSLEGGPKRYF. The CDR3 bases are TGTGCCAGCAGCTTGGAGGGGGGCCCTAAAAGGTACTTC. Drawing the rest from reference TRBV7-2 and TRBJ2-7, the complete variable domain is GAGVSQSPSNKVTEKGKDVELRCDPISGHTALYWYRQSLGQGLEFLIYFQGNSAPDKSGLPSDRFSAERTGGSVSTLTIQRTQQEDSAVYLCASSLEGGPKRYFGPGTRLTVT.

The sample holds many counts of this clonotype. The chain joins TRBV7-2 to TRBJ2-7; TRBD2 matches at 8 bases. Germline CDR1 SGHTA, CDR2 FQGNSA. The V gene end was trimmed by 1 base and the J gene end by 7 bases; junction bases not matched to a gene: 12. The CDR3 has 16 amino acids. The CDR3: CASSLGSTSGIYEQYF. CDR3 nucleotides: TGTGCCAGCAGCTTAGGCTCCACTAGCGGTATTTATGAGCAGTACTTC.

This chain's CDR3 is CASRGTNEQFF. CDR3 nucleotide sequence: TGCGCCAGCCGAGGGACCAATGAGCAGTTCTTC. V is TRBV5-1 and J is TRBJ2-1; D is tentatively TRBD1 or TRBD2 (5 bases each). V lost 7 bases and J 6 bases, leaving 8 bases between the germline ends. The germline V gene encodes CDR1 SGHRS and CDR2 YFSETQ. The CDR3 consists of 11 residues.

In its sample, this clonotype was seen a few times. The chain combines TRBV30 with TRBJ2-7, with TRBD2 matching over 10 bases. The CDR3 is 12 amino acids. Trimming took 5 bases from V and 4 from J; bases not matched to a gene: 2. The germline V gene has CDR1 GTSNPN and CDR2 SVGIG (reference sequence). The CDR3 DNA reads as TGTGCCTGGGGACTAGCGGCGTACGAGCAGTACTTC. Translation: CAWGLAAYEQYF. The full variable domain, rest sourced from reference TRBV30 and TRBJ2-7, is SQTIHQWPATLVQPVGSPLSLECTVEGTSNPNLYWYRQAAGRGLQLLFYSVGIGQISSEVPQNLSASRPQDRQFILSSKKLLLSDSGFYLCAWGLAAYEQYFGPGTRLTVT.

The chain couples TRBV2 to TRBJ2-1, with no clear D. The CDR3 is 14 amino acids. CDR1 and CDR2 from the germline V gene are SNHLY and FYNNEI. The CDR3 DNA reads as TGTGCGGTGGATGGGATGATTGGGGACAATGAGCAGTTCTTC. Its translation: CAVDGMIGDNEQFF.

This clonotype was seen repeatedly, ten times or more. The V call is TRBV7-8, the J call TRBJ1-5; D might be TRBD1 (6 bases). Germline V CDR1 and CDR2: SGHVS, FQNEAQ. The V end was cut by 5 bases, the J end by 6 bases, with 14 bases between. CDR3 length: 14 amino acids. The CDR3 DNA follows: TGTGCCAGCAGCCTCCTAGGGGGGGGTCAGCCCCAGCATTTT. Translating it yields CASSLLGGGQPQHF.

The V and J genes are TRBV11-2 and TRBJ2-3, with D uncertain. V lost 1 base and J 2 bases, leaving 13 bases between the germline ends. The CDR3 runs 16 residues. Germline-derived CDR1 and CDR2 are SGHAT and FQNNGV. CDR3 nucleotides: TGTGCCAGCAGCTTAGCGGAACGTGGACCCACAGATACGCAGTATTTT. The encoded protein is CASSLAERGPTDTQYF.

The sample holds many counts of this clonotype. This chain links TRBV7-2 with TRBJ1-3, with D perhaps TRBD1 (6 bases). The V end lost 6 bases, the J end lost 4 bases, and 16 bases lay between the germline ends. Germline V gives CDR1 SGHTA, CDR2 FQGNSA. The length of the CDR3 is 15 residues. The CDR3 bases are TGTGCCAGCAGTCGCAATGCAGGGGTCGGAAACACCATATATTTT. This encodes CASSRNAGVGNTIYF.

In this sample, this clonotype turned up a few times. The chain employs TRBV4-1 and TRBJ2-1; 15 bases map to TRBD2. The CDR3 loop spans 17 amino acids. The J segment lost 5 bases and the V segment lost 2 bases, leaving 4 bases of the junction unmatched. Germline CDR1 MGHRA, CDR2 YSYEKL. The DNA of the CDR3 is TGCGCCAGCAGCCAACCCCGGACTAGCGGGAGGGACAATGAGCAGTTCTTC. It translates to CASSQPRTSGRDNEQFF.

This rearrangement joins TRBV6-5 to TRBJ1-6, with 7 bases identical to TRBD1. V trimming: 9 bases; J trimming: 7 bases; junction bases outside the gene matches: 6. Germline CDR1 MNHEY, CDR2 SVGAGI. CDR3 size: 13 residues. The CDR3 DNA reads TGTGCCAGTCATGAGGGGGCGAATTCACCCCTCCACTTT. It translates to CASHEGANSPLHF.

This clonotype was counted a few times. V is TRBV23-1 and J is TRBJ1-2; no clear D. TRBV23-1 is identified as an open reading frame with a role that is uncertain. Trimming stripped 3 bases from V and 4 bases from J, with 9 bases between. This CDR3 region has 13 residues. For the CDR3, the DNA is TGCGCCAGCAGTCATGTTCTCGGCTATGGCTACACCTTC. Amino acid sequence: CASSHVLGYGYTF.